This passage covers 13 T cell receptor beta chains from one sample sequenced in a study of T cell clonotyping in hematopoietic cell transplantation. The repertoire was sequenced with immunoSEQ multiplex PCR; TCRdb's copy has only in-frame clones and lacks some. The table shows several thousand clones, with roughly nine tenths occurring only once. The sample consisted of PBMCs, taken 180 days after allogeneic stem cell transplant. The receptors shown here come from a human patient who had an allogeneic stem cell transplant, so the T cells may come from the graft donor. The donor label of this sample is uncertain. Some clones in this sample may be carry-over from other donors' samples.

The chain couples TRBV9 to TRBJ2-5; D unclear. Germline loops: CDR1 SGDLS, CDR2 YYNGEE. The CDR3 consists of 15 residues. Trimming pared 0 bases from V and 5 bases from J, leaving 14 bases between. CDR3 in amino acids: CASSVDLGLGETQYF. The CDR3 bases are TGTGCCAGCAGCGTAGACCTGGGCCTCGGGGAGACCCAGTACTTC.

This sequence joins TRBV6-1 and TRBJ1-5; D is ambiguous. The V gene lost 11 bases and the J gene lost 4 bases, with 9 bases spanning the gap. Germline lookup yields CDR1 MNHNS and CDR2 SASEGT. The CDR3 consists of 11 residues. The CDR3: CAVGRNQPQHF. In DNA form, the CDR3 reads TGTGCCGTGGGCAGGAATCAGCCCCAGCATTTT.

The chain uses TRBV28 and TRBJ1-1, with 7 nucleotides matching TRBD1. Trimming removed 7 bases from V and 2 bases from J; junction bases left unmatched: 4. The CDR3 runs 13 residues. Germline V gives CDR1 MDHEN, CDR2 SYDVKM. In DNA form, the CDR3 reads TGTGCCAGCATTCCAGGGGGTAACACTGAAGCTTTCTTT. Translation gives CASIPGGNTEAFF.

The rearrangement uses TRBV27 and TRBJ1-2, with D tentatively TRBD1 (5 bases). V dropped 5 bases and J dropped 6 bases, with 16 bases sitting between them. This CDR3 region has 14 residues. Germline V gene sequence: CDR1 MNHEY, CDR2 SMNVEV (reference sequence). CDR3 sequence (DNA): TGTGCCAGCAGTCCCGACGCCAGGGTAAATGGCTACACCTTC. This sequence encodes CASSPDARVNGYTF.

V is TRBV29-1 and J is TRBJ1-5; TRBD1 might be the D (6 bases). CDR1 is SQVTM and CDR2 is ANQGSEA in the germline V gene. The CDR3 runs 13 residues. The germline V and J ends were trimmed by 7 bases and 7 bases, with 17 bases remaining between them. The CDR3 is CSADVGGGQPQHF. The CDR3, as DNA: TGCAGCGCCGACGTGGGGGGCGGGCAGCCCCAGCATTTT. Full variable domain (missing parts from reference TRBV29-1 and TRBJ1-5): SAVISQKPSRDICQRGTSLTIQCQVDSQVTMMFWYRQQPGQSLTLIATANQGSEATYESGFVIDKFPISRPNLTFSTLTVSNMSPEDSSIYLCSADVGGGQPQHFGDGTRLSIL.

The CDR3 protein is CASSFWGKQPQHF. For the CDR3, the DNA is TGTGCCAGCAGCTTTTGGGGAAAACAGCCCCAGCATTTT. The V and J genes are TRBV5-8 and TRBJ1-5; D call uncertain. V was clipped by 2 bases and J by 7 bases, with 10 bases between them. The CDR3 sequence is 13 residues long. Germline V gene lookup returns CDR1 SGHTS and CDR2 YDEGEE.

The genes are TRBV18 and TRBJ1-1, with D tentatively TRBD1 (6 bases). The CDR3 loop spans 16 amino acids. V lost 2 bases to trimming and J lost 4 bases, with 17 bases between them. Germline V gene data show CDR1 as KGHSH and CDR2 as LQKENI. This CDR3 is CASSPAILGARTEAFF. The CDR3 region has the DNA TGTGCCAGCTCACCAGCCATACTGGGGGCGCGCACTGAAGCTTTCTTT.

This clone rates as medium-sized. V and J are TRBV19 and TRBJ1-1; D unclear. This CDR3 spans 13 amino acids. Germline V gene lookup returns CDR1 LNHDA and CDR2 SQIVND (reference sequence). V was trimmed by 6 bases and J by 10 bases, leaving 18 bases between them. CDR3 in DNA: TGTGCCAGTAGCCCCCTCGACGGCCGGTCAGCTTTCTTT. Residues: CASSPLDGRSAFF.

The chain links TRBV7-8 to TRBJ1-4; possibly TRBD1 for D (5 bases). Looked up from germline, CDR1 is SGHVS and CDR2 is FQNEAQ. Trimming stripped 4 bases from V and 7 bases from J, with 19 bases between. The CDR3 contains 16 residues. CDR3 in amino acids: CASSSFPRGAVEKLFF. The DNA for the CDR3 is TGTGCCAGCAGCTCCTTCCCGAGAGGGGCCGTTGAAAAACTGTTTTTT. The full variable domain, its missing parts supplied by reference TRBV7-8 and TRBJ1-4, is GAGVSQSPRYKVAKRGQDVALRCDPISGHVSLFWYQQALGQGPEFLTYFQNEAQLDKSGLPSDRFFAERPEGSVSTLKIQRTQQEDSAVYLCASSSFPRGAVEKLFFGSGTQLSVL.

By its share, this clone is medium-sized. V is TRBV10-3 and J is TRBJ2-7; D gene ambiguous. This CDR3 has 16 amino acids. V dropped 1 base and J dropped 1 base, with 14 bases sitting between them. CDR1 and CDR2 (germline): ENHRY, SYGVKD. CDR3 nucleotide sequence: TGTGCCATCAGTGAGTGGTCTTTTATTCCTTCCTACGAGCAGTACTTC. It codes for CAISEWSFIPSYEQYF.

The chain employs TRBV5-6 and TRBJ1-4; D gene uncertain. The V gene lost 0 bases and the J gene lost 6 bases, with 12 bases spanning the gap. Germline CDR1 and CDR2: SGHDT and YYEEEE. This CDR3 is 15 amino acids long. CDR3 sequence (DNA): TGTGCCAGCAGCTTGGGACCCCTTTCTGATGAAAAACTGTTTTTT. This codes for CASSLGPLSDEKLFF.

V and J are TRBV27 and TRBJ1-2, with 8 bases aligning to TRBD1. The ends lost 5 bases at V and 5 bases at J; junction bases unmatched: 7. Germline V CDR1 and CDR2: MNHEY, SMNVEV (reference sequence). There are 14 residues in the CDR3. In DNA, the CDR3 is TGTGCCAGCAGTCGACAGGGGTTCGAGTATGGCTACACCTTC. Translated: CASSRQGFEYGYTF.

The chain couples TRBV19 to TRBJ2-5, with D perhaps TRBD1 (5 bases). Germline CDR1 LNHDA, CDR2 SQIVND (reference sequence). This CDR3 has 14 residues. The germline V and J ends were trimmed by 3 bases and 1 base, with 9 bases remaining between them. The CDR3 nucleotides read TGTGCCAGTAGTATTACAGGAAGCCAAGAGACCCAGTACTTC. This codes for CASSITGSQETQYF.